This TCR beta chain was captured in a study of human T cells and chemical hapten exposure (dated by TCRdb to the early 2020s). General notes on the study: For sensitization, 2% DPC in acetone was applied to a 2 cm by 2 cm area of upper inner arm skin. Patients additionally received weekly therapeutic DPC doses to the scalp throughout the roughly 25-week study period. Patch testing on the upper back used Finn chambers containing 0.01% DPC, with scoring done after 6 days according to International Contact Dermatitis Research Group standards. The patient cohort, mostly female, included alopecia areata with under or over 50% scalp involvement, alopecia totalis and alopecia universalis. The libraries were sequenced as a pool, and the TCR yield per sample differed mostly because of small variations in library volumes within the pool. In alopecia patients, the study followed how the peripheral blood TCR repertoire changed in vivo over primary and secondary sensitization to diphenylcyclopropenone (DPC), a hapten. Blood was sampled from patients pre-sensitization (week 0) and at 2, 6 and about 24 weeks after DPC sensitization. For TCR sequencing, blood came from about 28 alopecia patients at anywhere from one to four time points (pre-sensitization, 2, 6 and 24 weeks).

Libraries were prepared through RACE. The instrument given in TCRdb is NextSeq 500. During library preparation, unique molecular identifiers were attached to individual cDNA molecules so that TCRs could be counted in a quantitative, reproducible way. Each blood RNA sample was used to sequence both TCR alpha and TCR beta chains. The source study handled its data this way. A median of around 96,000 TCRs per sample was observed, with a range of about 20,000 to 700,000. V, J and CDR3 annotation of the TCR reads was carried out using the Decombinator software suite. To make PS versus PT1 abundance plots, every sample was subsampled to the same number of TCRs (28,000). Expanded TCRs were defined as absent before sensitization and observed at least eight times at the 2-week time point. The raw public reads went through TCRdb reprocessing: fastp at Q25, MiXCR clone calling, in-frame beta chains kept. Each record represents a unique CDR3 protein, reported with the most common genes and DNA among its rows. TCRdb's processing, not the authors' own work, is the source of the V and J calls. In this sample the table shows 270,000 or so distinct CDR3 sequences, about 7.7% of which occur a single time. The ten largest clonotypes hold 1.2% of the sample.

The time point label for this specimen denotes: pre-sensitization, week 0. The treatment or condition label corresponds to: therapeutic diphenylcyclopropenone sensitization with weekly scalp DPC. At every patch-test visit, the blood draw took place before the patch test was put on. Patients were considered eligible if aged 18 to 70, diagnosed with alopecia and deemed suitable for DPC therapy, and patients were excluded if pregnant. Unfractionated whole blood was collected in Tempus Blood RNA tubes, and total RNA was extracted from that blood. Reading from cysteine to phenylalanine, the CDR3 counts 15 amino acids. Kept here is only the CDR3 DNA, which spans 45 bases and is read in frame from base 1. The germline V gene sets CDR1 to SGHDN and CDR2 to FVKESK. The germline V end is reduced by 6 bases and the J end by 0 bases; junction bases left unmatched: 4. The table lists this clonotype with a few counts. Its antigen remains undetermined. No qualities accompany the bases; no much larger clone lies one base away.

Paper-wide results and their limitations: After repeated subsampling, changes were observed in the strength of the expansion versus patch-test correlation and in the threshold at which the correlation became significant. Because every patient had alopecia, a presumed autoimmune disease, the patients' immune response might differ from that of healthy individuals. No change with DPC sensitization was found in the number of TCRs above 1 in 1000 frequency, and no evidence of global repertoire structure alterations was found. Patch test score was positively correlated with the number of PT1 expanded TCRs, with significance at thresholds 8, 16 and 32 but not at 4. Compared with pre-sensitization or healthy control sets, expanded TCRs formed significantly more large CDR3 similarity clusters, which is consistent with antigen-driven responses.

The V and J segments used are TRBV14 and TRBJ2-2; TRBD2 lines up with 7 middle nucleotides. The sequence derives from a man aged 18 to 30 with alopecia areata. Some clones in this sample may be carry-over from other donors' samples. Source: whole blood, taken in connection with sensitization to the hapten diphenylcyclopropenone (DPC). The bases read TGTGCCAGCAGGGGAGGGGTATCGAACACCGGGGAGCTGTTTTTT. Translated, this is CASRGGVSNTGELFF. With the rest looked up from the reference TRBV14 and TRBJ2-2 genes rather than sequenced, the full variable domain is EAGVTQFPSHSVIEKGQTVTLRCDPISGHDNLYWYRRVMGKEIKFLLHFVKESKQDESGMPNNRFLAERTGGTYSTLKVQPAELEDSGVYFCASRGGVSNTGELFFGEGSRLTVL.